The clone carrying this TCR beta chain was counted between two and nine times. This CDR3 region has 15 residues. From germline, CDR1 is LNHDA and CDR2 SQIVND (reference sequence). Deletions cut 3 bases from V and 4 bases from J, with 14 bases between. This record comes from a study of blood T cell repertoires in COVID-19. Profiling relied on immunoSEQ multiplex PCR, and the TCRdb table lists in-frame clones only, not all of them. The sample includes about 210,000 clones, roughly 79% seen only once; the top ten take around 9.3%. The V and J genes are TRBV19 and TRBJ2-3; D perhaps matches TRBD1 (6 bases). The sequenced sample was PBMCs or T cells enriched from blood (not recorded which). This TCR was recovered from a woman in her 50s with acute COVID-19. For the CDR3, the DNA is TGTGCCAGTAGTATGTTGGGCAGGGGTGCAGATACGCAGTATTTT. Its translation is CASSMLGRGADTQYF.